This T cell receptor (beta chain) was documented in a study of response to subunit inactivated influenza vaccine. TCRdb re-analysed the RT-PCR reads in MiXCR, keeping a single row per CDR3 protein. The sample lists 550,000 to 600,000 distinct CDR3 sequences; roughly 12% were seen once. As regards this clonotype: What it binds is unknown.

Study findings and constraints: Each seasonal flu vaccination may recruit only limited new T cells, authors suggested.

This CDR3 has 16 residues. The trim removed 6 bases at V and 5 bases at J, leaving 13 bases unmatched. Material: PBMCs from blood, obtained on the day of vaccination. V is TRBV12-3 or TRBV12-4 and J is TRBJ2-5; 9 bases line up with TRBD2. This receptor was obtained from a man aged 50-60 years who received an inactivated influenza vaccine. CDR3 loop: CASSLAGTSRIETQYF. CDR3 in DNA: TGTGCCAGCAGCCTAGCCGGGACTAGCCGGATTGAGACCCAGTACTTC.